This is a list of T cell receptor beta chains from one sample in a study of shared clonotypes between healthy human individuals. Method: immunoSEQ multiplex PCR; TCRdb's copy keeps in-frame clones and lacks some. In the table there are millions of clones, approximately 94% of which are singletons. Sequencing used naive CD8+ T cells sorted from blood. The receptors were sampled from a young man in good health. CDR3s include the opening cysteine and the closing phenylalanine or tryptophan. D genes are given only for firm matches. Size is omitted from some rows. Given values are once, few, many or a class for expanded clones.

v_gene,abundance,len,d_gene,j_gene,CDR3aa,CDR3nt
TRBV6-1,-,14,-,TRBJ1-6,CASSVWTENSPLHF,TGTGCCAGCAGTGTTTGGACTGAAAATTCACCCCTCCACTTT
TRBV19,-,15,TRBD2,TRBJ2-5,CASSRSGGAQETQYF,TGTGCCAGTAGTAGAAGCGGGGGGGCCCAAGAGACCCAGTACTTC
TRBV5-6,-,15,-,TRBJ1-2,CASSLVARLNYGYTF,TGTGCCAGCAGCTTGGTTGCCAGATTAAACTATGGCTACACCTTC
TRBV10-2,-,13,-,TRBJ2-7,CASSGGTTYEQYF,TGCGCCAGCAGTGGAGGAACAACCTACGAGCAGTACTTC
TRBV6-1,-,12,-,TRBJ2-7,CASSDVSYEQYF,TGTGCCAGCAGTGACGTGTCCTACGAGCAGTACTTC
TRBV7-9,-,14,-,TRBJ1-1,CASSLVDAGTEAFF,TGTGCCAGCAGCTTAGTGGATGCGGGCACTGAAGCTTTCTTT
TRBV7-9,-,15,TRBD1,TRBJ2-7,CASSLVGQGSYEQYF,TGTGCCAGCAGCTTAGTGGGACAGGGCTCCTACGAGCAGTACTTC
TRBV27,-,16,-,TRBJ1-5,CASSLSAGHSNQPQHF,TGTGCCAGCAGTTTATCAGCGGGACACAGCAATCAGCCCCAGCATTTT
TRBV5-1,-,13,-,TRBJ2-2,CASSTTNTGELFF,TGCGCCAGCAGTACAACTAACACCGGGGAGCTGTTTTTT
TRBV7-9,-,16,-,TRBJ1-1,CASSFGLGGGNTEAFF,TGTGCCAGCAGCTTTGGCTTGGGCGGAGGGAACACTGAAGCTTTCTTT
TRBV5-4,-,14,-,TRBJ2-2,CASSLAAGSGELFF,TGTGCCAGCAGCTTGGCGGCAGGGTCCGGGGAGCTGTTTTTT
TRBV7-2,-,19,-,TRBJ2-7,CASSLSPLHSGWANYEQYF,TGTGCCAGCAGCTTATCACCCCTCCACTCAGGGTGGGCTAACTACGAGCAGTACTTC
TRBV7-3,-,14,-,TRBJ2-7,CASSYAGEGYEQYF,TGTGCCAGCAGTTATGCAGGAGAGGGGTACGAGCAGTACTTC
TRBV6-7,-,18,-,TRBJ2-7,CASSYPPCIPSLTYEQYF,TGTGCCAGCAGTTACCCGCCATGCATTCCCAGCCTCACCTACGAGCAGTACTTC
TRBV11-2,-,14,TRBD1,TRBJ1-1,CASSPGQGAIEAFF,TGTGCCAGCAGCCCGGGACAGGGGGCGATTGAAGCTTTCTTT
TRBV4-3,-,16,TRBD2,TRBJ2-5,CASSQYLAGGVETQYF,TGCGCCAGCAGCCAATATCTAGCGGGAGGGGTAGAGACCCAGTACTTC
TRBV6-6,once,13,-,TRBJ2-3,CASSYSFPGTQYF,TGTGCCAGCAGTTACTCGTTCCCTGGTACGCAGTATTTT
TRBV9,-,16,-,TRBJ2-3,CASSVDGGELTDTQYF,TGTGCCAGCAGCGTAGATGGCGGGGAGCTCACAGATACGCAGTATTTT